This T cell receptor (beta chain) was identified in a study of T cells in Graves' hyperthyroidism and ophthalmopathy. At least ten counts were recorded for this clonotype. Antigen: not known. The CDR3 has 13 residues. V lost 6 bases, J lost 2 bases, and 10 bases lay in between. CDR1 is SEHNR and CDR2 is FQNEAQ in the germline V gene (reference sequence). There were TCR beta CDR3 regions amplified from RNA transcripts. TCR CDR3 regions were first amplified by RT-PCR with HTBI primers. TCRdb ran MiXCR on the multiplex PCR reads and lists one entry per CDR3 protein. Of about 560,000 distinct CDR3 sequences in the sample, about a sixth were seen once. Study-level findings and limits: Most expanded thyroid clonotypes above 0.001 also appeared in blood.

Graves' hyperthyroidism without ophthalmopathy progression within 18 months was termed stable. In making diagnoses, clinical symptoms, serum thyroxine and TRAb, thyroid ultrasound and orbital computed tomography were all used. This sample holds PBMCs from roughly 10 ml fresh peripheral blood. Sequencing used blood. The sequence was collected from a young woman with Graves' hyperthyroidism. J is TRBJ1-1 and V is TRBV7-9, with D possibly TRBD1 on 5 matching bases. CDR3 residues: CASSYQGNTEAFF. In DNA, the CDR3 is TGTGCCAGCAGTTACCAGGGTAACACTGAAGCTTTCTTT.